One sample yielded the 5 T cell receptor beta chains listed below, sequenced in a study of cytomegalovirus exposure and HLA in healthy donors. In the PCR, 60 Vbeta and 13 Jbeta primers were used. Repertoires were generated with immunoSEQ multiplex PCR, while TCRdb's copy carries only in-frame clones and drops some. In the table there are 180,000 or so clones, about 75% of which are singletons. The sequencing sample was made of PBMCs. These receptor sequences come from a man aged 45 to 65 in good health and CMV-seropositive.

The J gene is TRBJ1-6, the V gene TRBV6-1; unclear D gene. The germline V gene has CDR1 MNHNS and CDR2 SASEGT. V lost 6 bases, J lost 0 bases, and 9 bases lay in between. CDR3 length: 15 residues. The CDR3 coding sequence is TGTGCCAGCAGCCTTAGGAGCTCCTATAATTCACCCCTCCACTTT. This sequence encodes CASSLRSSYNSPLHF.

This clone came up a few times. This chain joins TRBV7-9 and TRBJ1-1, with 7 nucleotides matching TRBD1. In germline, CDR1 is SEHNR, CDR2 FQNEAQ (reference sequence). The CDR3 sequence is 14 residues long. J lost 1 base, V lost 3 bases, and 2 bases had no gene match. CDR3 in amino acids: CASSFGQANTEAFF. The CDR3 coding sequence is TGTGCCAGCAGCTTTGGACAGGCGAACACTGAAGCTTTCTTT.

V is TRBV2 and J is TRBJ2-5; TRBD2 is a possible D gene (6 bases). Trimming shortened V by 7 bases and J by 1 base, and 10 bases separated the two germline ends. Germline V gene sequence: CDR1 SNHLY, CDR2 FYNNEI. The CDR3 totals 13 residues. The CDR3 nucleotides read TGTGCCAGCATAGGCGGGGCCCAAGAGACCCAGTACTTC. Encoded protein: CASIGGAQETQYF.

The rearrangement joins TRBV9 to TRBJ1-2; 9 bases line up with TRBD1. V lost 4 bases to trimming and J lost 4 bases; unmatched junction nucleotides: 8. Germline CDR1 is SGDLS and CDR2 is YYNGEE. CDR3 length: 15 amino acids. The CDR3 DNA sequence: TGTGCCAGCAGCTCGGACAGGGGATCAGGCTATGGCTACACCTTC. Its translation is CASSSDRGSGYGYTF.

This chain connects TRBV19 to TRBJ2-3; 8 bases are shared with TRBD2. Trimming took 5 bases from V and 0 from J; bases not matched to a gene: 7. Germline V gene lookup returns CDR1 LNHDA and CDR2 SQIVND (reference sequence). This CDR3 region has 16 residues. In DNA form, the CDR3 reads TGTGCCAGTAGTCCCCAGATAGCGGGGAGCACAGATACGCAGTATTTT. Amino acids: CASSPQIAGSTDTQYF.